Listed below are T cell receptor beta chains from one sample, sequenced in a study of blood T cell repertoires in COVID-19. The protocol was immunoSEQ multiplex PCR, while the TCRdb copy is restricted to in-frame clones and leaves out a portion. This sample yields roughly 290,000 clones, of which 87% are seen a single time; roughly 8% belongs to the top ten. The sample consisted of peripheral blood. Source of these receptors: a woman aged 45-59 years who had recovered from COVID-19. The CDR3 runs from the conserved cysteine through the conserved F or W. The order of the fields is V gene, clone size, J gene, D gene, CDR3 protein, CDR3 DNA. A D gene is named only where the DNA matches it firmly. Clone size is not always given. Where it is, it says once, few, many or a class for expanded clones.

TRBV6-6,.,TRBJ1-1,.,CASTLGPTNTEAFF,TGTGCCAGCACGCTGGGGCCGACGAACACTGAAGCTTTCTTT
TRBV5-4,.,TRBJ2-1,TRBD2,CASSLGTSGYNEQFF,TGTGCCAGCAGCTTGGGGACTAGCGGTTACAATGAGCAGTTCTTC
TRBV9,.,TRBJ1-2,.,CASSVGGINYGYTF,TGTGCCAGCAGCGTAGGAGGGATTAACTATGGCTACACCTTC
TRBV6-2/TRBV6-3,once,TRBJ2-5,TRBD2,CASSPNLAAQETQYF,TGTGCCAGCAGCCCCAATCTAGCGGCCCAAGAGACCCAGTACTTC
TRBV2,.,TRBJ1-5,TRBD1,CASKPGQGFSPQHF,TGTGCCAGCAAACCGGGACAGGGGTTTTCGCCCCAGCATTTT
TRBV3-1/TRBV3-2,.,TRBJ1-1,.,CASNPPGNTEAFF,TGTGCCAGCAATCCGCCGGGGAACACTGAAGCTTTCTTT
TRBV5-1,.,TRBJ1-2,.,CASSLANRLTGRGDGYTF,TGCGCCAGCAGCTTGGCGAATCGCCTAACAGGGAGGGGAGATGGCTACACCTTC
TRBV6-5,once,TRBJ1-1,.,CASSYRVDSTEAFF,TGTGCCAGCAGTTACAGGGTCGACAGCACTGAAGCTTTCTTT
TRBV20-1,.,TRBJ1-2,.,CSASRVVGDGYTF,TGCAGTGCTAGTCGGGTGGTAGGGGATGGCTACACCTTC
TRBV21-1,.,TRBJ1-1,.,CASSKNRPRHTEAFF,TGTGCCAGCAGCAAAAACCGCCCGAGGCACACTGAAGCTTTCTTT
TRBV28,.,TRBJ2-5,.,CASSFARSGETQYF,TGTGCCAGCAGTTTTGCCCGGTCCGGAGAGACCCAGTACTTC
TRBV5-1,.,TRBJ2-7,TRBD1,CASSPAPTGGLYEQYF,TGCGCCAGCAGCCCGGCGCCGACAGGGGGCTTGTACGAGCAGTACTTC
TRBV7-2,few,TRBJ2-1,.,CASELYNEQFF,TGTGCCAGCGAGCTGTACAATGAGCAGTTCTTC
TRBV15,once,TRBJ2-3,.,CATSRGQITDTQYF,TGTGCCACCAGCAGGGGGCAGATCACAGATACGCAGTATTTT
TRBV7-9,.,TRBJ1-1,.,CASGPSTNTEAFF,TGTGCCAGCGGGCCCTCGACGAACACTGAAGCTTTCTTT
TRBV5-8,once,TRBJ1-5,.,CASSSGLGNQPQHF,TGTGCCAGCAGCTCCGGACTGGGCAATCAGCCCCAGCATTTT